One and the same sample provided the 21 T cell receptor beta chains below, sequenced in a study of graft-versus-host responses after intestinal transplantation. Here immunoSEQ multiplex PCR was the method, and the copy in TCRdb shows in-frame clones only, minus some. The sample holds about 27,000 clones; 82% are singletons and the top ten take 0.65% to 0.75%. The antigens of these receptors remain unknown. Sequencing was performed on unstimulated CD4+ T cells sorted from spleen or lymph node cells, taken before intestinal transplant. The source of these receptors is a human donor who received an intestinal transplant.

A note on this clone: The junction and the germline gene differ at one end; a read error may be behind it. This chain links TRBV18 with TRBJ1-2; TRBD1 is a possible D gene (6 bases). The CDR3 loop spans 13 amino acids. The germline V gene encodes CDR1 KGHSH and CDR2 LQKENI. The CDR3 is CASSLDRQYDYTF. The CDR3 region has the DNA TGTGCCAGCTCCCTAGACAGGCAATATGACTACACCTTC.

V is TRBV4-2 and J is TRBJ2-5; D is possibly TRBD2 (6 bases). This CDR3 region has 16 residues. The germline CDR1 and CDR2 sequences are LGHNA and YNFKEQ. Deletions cut 5 bases from V and 5 bases from J, with 21 bases between. In DNA, the CDR3 is TGTGCCAGCAGCAGCCAAAGTAGGCTAGCGCTGGAGACCCAGTACTTC. This translates into CASSSQSRLALETQYF.

This chain joins TRBV5-1 and TRBJ2-5, with D possibly matching TRBD2 (5 bases). The CDR3 spans 16 residues. Per germline, CDR1 SGHRS and CDR2 YFSETQ. The V gene lost 0 bases and the J gene lost 2 bases, with 14 bases spanning the gap. The CDR3 DNA reads as TGCGCCAGCAGCTTGGGTTTAGCGAGTAGGCAAGAGACCCAGTACTTC. Protein: CASSLGLASRQETQYF.

This rearrangement joins TRBV5-4 to TRBJ2-5, with D perhaps assigned TRBD1 or TRBD2 (6 bases each). The CDR3 has 15 amino acids. Per germline, CDR1 SGHNT and CDR2 YYREEE (reference sequence). Trimming pared 4 bases from V and 0 bases from J, leaving 13 bases between. The CDR3 loop is CASSRGTQYQETQYF. The CDR3 nucleotides are TGTGCCAGCAGCCGCGGGACACAGTACCAAGAGACCCAGTACTTC.

The chain couples TRBV19 to TRBJ1-5, with 8 bases fitting TRBD1. The CDR3 spans 15 residues. Germline-derived CDR1 and CDR2 are LNHDA and SQIVND (reference sequence). V trimming: 6 bases; J trimming: 4 bases; junction bases outside the gene matches: 8. This chain's CDR3 is CASSNPGTGNQPQHF. As DNA, the CDR3 is TGTGCCAGTAGCAACCCTGGGACAGGTAATCAGCCCCAGCATTTT.

This clone has only a few counts. This rearrangement joins TRBV27 to TRBJ2-5, with TRBD2 identical over 7 bases. V shed 2 bases and J 5 bases; nucleotides not matched to a gene: 11. The CDR3 has 16 amino acids. Germline CDR1 MNHEY, CDR2 SMNVEV (reference sequence). This chain's CDR3 is CASSLGPGRGRETQYF. The CDR3 DNA reads as TGTGCCAGCAGTTTAGGGCCGGGGAGGGGCCGGGAGACCCAGTACTTC.

V is TRBV7-9 and J is TRBJ2-7, with 11 bases identical to TRBD2. CDR3 length: 19 amino acids. Trimming at V came to 2 bases and at J to 0 bases, leaving 12 bases not matched to a gene. Germline V gene sequence: CDR1 SEHNR, CDR2 FQNEAQ (reference sequence). The CDR3 spells CASSLLSSGGPPSSYEQYF. The CDR3 region has the DNA TGTGCCAGCAGCTTATTATCTAGCGGGGGGCCACCCAGCTCCTACGAGCAGTACTTC.

This rearrangement joins TRBV5-1 to TRBJ2-7; perhaps D is TRBD1 or TRBD2 (5 bases each). This CDR3 is 14 amino acids long. CDR1 SGHRS and CDR2 YFSETQ come from the germline V gene. Trimming pared 5 bases from V and 9 bases from J, leaving 21 bases between. CDR3 protein: CASSVGRVGTVQYF. DNA for the CDR3: TGCGCCAGCAGTGTAGGACGAGTCGGGACGGTGCAGTACTTC. Complete variable domain (other parts from reference TRBV5-1 and TRBJ2-7): KAGVTQTPRYLIKTRGQQVTLSCSPISGHRSVSWYQQTPGQGLQFLFEYFSETQRNKGNFPGRFSGRQFSNSRSEMNVSTLELGDSALYLCASSVGRVGTVQYFGPGTRLTVT.

This sequence joins TRBV6-6 and TRBJ1-5; TRBD1 matches 10 bases. The ends lost 2 bases at V and 5 bases at J; junction bases unmatched: 6. Germline V gives CDR1 MNHNY, CDR2 SVGAGI (reference sequence). The CDR3 spans 16 residues. The CDR3 bases are TGTGCCAGCAGTTACGGGGGGGGGACAGGGGATCAGCCCCAGCATTTT. Its translation is CASSYGGGTGDQPQHF.

The V and J genes are TRBV2 and TRBJ1-1, with TRBD1 matching over 9 bases. Germline trimming cut 3 bases from V and 3 bases from J; bases unmatched to any gene: 5. Germline CDR1 and CDR2: SNHLY and FYNNEI. The CDR3 sequence is 15 residues long. CDR3 in amino acids: CASSDVTGGDTEAFF. The CDR3, as DNA: TGTGCCAGCAGTGACGTGACAGGGGGTGACACTGAAGCTTTCTTT.

This chain joins TRBV5-4 and TRBJ2-1, with D possibly matching TRBD2 (5 bases). Germline CDR1 reads SGHNT; CDR2 reads YYREEE (reference sequence). V lost 0 bases and J lost 2, with 9 bases in between. The CDR3 is 15 residues long. The DNA for the CDR3 is TGTGCCAGCAGCTTGGAACTAGTTACCTACAATGAGCAGTTCTTC. Translating it yields CASSLELVTYNEQFF.

The rearrangement uses TRBV29-1 and TRBJ2-1; D perhaps matches TRBD2 (6 bases). The germline CDR1 and CDR2 sequences are SQVTM and ANQGSEA. The CDR3 is made up of 13 amino acids. V gave up 8 bases and J gave up 0 bases, with 11 bases separating them. The CDR3 spells CSSGRYSYNEQFF. Here the CDR3 DNA reads TGCAGCTCCGGGAGATACTCCTACAATGAGCAGTTCTTC.

CDR3 nucleotides: TGTGCCAGCTCACCACCGACAGGCCCCGTCCTGACTTTC. This codes for CASSPPTGPVLTF. This chain connects TRBV18 to TRBJ2-6; tentatively, D is TRBD1 (6 bases). V gave up 0 bases and J gave up 12 bases, with 9 bases separating them. Germline V lookup: CDR1 KGHSH, CDR2 LQKENI. CDR3 length equals 13 residues.

This clone turned up a few times. The V and J genes are TRBV5-1 and TRBJ2-2; 10 bases map to TRBD2. This CDR3 has 17 residues. Trimming took 4 bases from V and 2 from J; bases not matched to a gene: 8. Germline values: CDR1 SGHRS, CDR2 YFSETQ. The CDR3 coding sequence is TGCGCCAGCAGCCTCCTAGCGGGGGTCTTCAACACCGGGGAGCTGTTTTTT. This gives the protein CASSLLAGVFNTGELFF. The entire variable domain, with the rest obtained from reference TRBV5-1 and TRBJ2-2, is as follows: KAGVTQTPRYLIKTRGQQVTLSCSPISGHRSVSWYQQTPGQGLQFLFEYFSETQRNKGNFPGRFSGRQFSNSRSEMNVSTLELGDSALYLCASSLLAGVFNTGELFFGEGSRLTVL.

The chain carries TRBV19 and TRBJ1-5; D is ambiguous. The V end lost 4 bases, the J end lost 6 bases, and 4 bases lay between the germline ends. Germline V gives CDR1 LNHDA, CDR2 SQIVND (reference sequence). The CDR3 sequence is 11 residues long. The CDR3 DNA reads as TGTGCCAGTAGTAACAGTCAGCCCCAGCATTTT. It specifies CASSNSQPQHF.

J is TRBJ2-5 and V is TRBV7-9; 9 bases fit TRBD1. The CDR3 consists of 14 residues. Germline CDR1 SEHNR, CDR2 FQNEAQ (reference sequence). J was trimmed by 4 bases and V by 3 bases; bases with no gene match: 3. CDR3 sequence reads: CASSLRQGGETQYF. The CDR3 DNA reads as TGTGCCAGCAGCTTGCGACAGGGGGGAGAGACCCAGTACTTC.

The chain is built from TRBV30 and TRBJ2-1; D may be TRBD2 (6 bases). Trimming took 6 bases from V and 2 from J, leaving 17 bases between them. Germline V gene lookup returns CDR1 GTSNPN and CDR2 SVGIG (reference sequence). The CDR3 is made up of 15 amino acids. Here the CDR3 reads CACQGLLGPYNEQFF. CDR3 nucleotide sequence: TGTGCCTGCCAGGGACTCCTTGGACCCTACAATGAGCAGTTCTTC.

This chain uses TRBV6-1 with TRBJ2-4; D not certain. CDR1 MNHNS and CDR2 SASEGT come from the germline V gene. V gave up 8 bases and J gave up 7 bases, with 9 bases separating them. This CDR3 has 11 residues. The CDR3 spells CASVRLNIQYF. CDR3 sequence (DNA): TGTGCCAGCGTTCGTTTGAACATTCAGTACTTC.

This sequence joins TRBV18 and TRBJ2-1, with 10 bases lining up with TRBD2. Germline V CDR1 and CDR2: KGHSH, LQKENI. With 1 base clipped from V and 8 bases from J, the junction kept 14 bases outside the gene matches. This CDR3 region has 18 residues. CDR3 residues: CASSPHGPWASGSDEQFF. CDR3 in DNA: TGTGCCAGCTCACCACACGGCCCCTGGGCTAGCGGGAGTGATGAGCAGTTCTTC. Full variable domain (missing parts from reference TRBV18 and TRBJ2-1): NAGVMQNPRHLVRRRGQEARLRCSPMKGHSHVYWYRQLPEEGLKFMVYLQKENIIDESGMPKERFSAEFPKEGPSILRIQQVVRGDSAAYFCASSPHGPWASGSDEQFFGPGTRLTVL.

This clone was counted a few times. The gene calls are TRBV2 and TRBJ1-6; 7 positions agree with TRBD1. The CDR3 runs 16 residues. Germline-derived CDR1 and CDR2 are SNHLY and FYNNEI. The V segment lost 10 bases and the J segment 0 bases; nucleotides outside the gene matches: 9. Written as DNA, the CDR3 is TGTGCCACTCCGGCAGGGGGTGGCTCCTATAATTCACCCCTCCACTTT. Translated: CATPAGGGSYNSPLHF.

J is TRBJ2-1 and V is TRBV9; 8 bases map to TRBD2. The V gene end was trimmed by 3 bases and the J gene end by 8 bases; junction bases not matched to a gene: 7. The V gene's germline CDR1 is SGDLS and CDR2 YYNGEE. The CDR3 is made up of 14 amino acids. As DNA, the CDR3 is TGTGCCAGCAGCGAGGGGACTAGATCATATGAGCAGTTCTTC. Translated: CASSEGTRSYEQFF.